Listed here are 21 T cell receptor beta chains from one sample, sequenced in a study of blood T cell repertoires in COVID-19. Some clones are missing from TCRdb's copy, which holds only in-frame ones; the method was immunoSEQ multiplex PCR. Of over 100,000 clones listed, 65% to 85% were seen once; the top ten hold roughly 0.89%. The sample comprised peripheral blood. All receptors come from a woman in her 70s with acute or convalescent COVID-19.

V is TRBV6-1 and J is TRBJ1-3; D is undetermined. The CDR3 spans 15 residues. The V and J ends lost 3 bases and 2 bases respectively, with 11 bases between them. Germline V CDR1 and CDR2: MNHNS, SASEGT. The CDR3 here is CASSDAGGAGNTIYF. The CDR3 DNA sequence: TGTGCCAGCAGTGACGCAGGCGGGGCTGGAAACACCATATATTTT.

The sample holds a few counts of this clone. The CDR3 sequence: CASSPSNSEAFF. In DNA form, the CDR3 reads TGTGCCAGCTCACCATCCAACTCTGAAGCTTTCTTT. V is TRBV18 and J is TRBJ1-1; D is undetermined. Trimming cost V 2 bases and J 6 bases, with 7 bases left between them. Per the germline V gene, CDR1 is KGHSH and CDR2 is LQKENI. CDR3 size: 12 residues.

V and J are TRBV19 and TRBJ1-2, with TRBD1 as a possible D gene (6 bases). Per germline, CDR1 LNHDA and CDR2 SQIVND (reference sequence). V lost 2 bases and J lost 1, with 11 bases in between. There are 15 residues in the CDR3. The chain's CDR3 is CASSITQGYNYGYTF. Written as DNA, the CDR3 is TGTGCCAGTAGTATAACACAGGGCTATAACTATGGCTACACCTTC.

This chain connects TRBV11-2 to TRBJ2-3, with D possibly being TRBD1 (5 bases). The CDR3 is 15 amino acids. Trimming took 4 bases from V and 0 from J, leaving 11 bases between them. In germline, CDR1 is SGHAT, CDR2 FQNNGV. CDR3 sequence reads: CASSSRQRSTDTQYF. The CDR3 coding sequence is TGTGCCAGCAGCTCGCGACAGAGAAGCACAGATACGCAGTATTTT. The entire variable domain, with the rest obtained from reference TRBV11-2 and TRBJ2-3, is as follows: EAGVAQSPRYKIIEKRQSVAFWCNPISGHATLYWYQQILGQGPKLLIQFQNNGVVDDSQLPKDRFSAERLKGVDSTLKIQPAKLEDSAVYLCASSSRQRSTDTQYFGPGTRLTVL.

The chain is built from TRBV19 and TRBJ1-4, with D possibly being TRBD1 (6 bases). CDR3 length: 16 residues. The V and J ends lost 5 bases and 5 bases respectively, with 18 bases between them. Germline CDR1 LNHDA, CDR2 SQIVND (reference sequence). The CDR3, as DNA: TGTGCCAGTAGTTTCACTCTGGGACACTGGAATGAAAAACTGTTTTTT. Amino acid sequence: CASSFTLGHWNEKLFF.

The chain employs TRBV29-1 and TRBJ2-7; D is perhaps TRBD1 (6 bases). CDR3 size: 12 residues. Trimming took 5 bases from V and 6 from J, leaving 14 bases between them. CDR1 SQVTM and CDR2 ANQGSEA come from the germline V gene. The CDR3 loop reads CSVSEGTREQYF. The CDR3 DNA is TGCAGCGTTTCCGAAGGGACACGCGAGCAGTACTTC.

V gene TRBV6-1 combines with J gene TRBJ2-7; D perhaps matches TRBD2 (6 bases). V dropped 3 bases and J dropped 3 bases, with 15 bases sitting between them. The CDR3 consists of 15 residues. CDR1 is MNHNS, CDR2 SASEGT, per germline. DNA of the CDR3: TGTGCCAGCAGTGAGTGGAGGGGTGCGAGCTACGAGCAGTACTTC. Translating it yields CASSEWRGASYEQYF.

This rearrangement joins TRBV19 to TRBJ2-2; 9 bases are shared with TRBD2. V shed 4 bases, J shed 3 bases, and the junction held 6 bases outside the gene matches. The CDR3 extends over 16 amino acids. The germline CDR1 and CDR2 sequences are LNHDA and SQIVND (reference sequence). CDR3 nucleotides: TGTGCCAGTAGTACGCGCGGGGGGGCCTACACCGGGGAGCTGTTTTTT. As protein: CASSTRGGAYTGELFF.

CDR3 nucleotides: TGTGCCAGCAGTGAAATTCATCTAGCGGGAGTCTACAATGAGCAGTTCTTC. Amino acids: CASSEIHLAGVYNEQFF. The J gene is TRBJ2-1, the V gene TRBV6-1; 10 bases are shared with TRBD2. With 2 bases clipped from V and 3 bases from J, the junction kept 7 bases outside the gene matches. The germline gives CDR1 MNHNS, CDR2 SASEGT. The CDR3 sequence is 17 residues long.

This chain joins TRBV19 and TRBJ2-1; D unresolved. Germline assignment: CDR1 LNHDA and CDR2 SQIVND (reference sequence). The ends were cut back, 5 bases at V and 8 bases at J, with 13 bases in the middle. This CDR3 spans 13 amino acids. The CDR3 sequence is CASSQRRADEQFF. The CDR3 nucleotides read TGTGCCAGTAGTCAACGGAGAGCCGATGAGCAGTTCTTC.

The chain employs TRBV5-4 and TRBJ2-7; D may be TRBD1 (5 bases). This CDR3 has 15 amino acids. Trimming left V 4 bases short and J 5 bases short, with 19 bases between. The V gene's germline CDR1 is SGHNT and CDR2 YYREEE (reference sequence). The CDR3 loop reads CASSPDPGRANEQYF. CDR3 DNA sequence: TGTGCCAGCAGCCCCGACCCCGGCAGGGCCAACGAGCAGTACTTC.

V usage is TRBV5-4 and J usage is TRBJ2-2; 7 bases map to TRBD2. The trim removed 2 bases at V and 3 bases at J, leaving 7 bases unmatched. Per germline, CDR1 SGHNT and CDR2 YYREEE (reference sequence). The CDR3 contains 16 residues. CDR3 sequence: CASSFRSGRDTGELFF. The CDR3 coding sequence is TGTGCCAGCAGCTTTCGGTCGGGGAGGGACACCGGGGAGCTGTTTTTT.

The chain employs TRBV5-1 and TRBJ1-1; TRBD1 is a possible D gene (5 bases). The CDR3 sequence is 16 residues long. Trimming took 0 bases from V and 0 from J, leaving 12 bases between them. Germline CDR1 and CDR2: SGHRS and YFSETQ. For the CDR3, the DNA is TGCGCCAGCAGCTTGGATCCCGGGGGGATGAACACTGAAGCTTTCTTT. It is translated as CASSLDPGGMNTEAFF.

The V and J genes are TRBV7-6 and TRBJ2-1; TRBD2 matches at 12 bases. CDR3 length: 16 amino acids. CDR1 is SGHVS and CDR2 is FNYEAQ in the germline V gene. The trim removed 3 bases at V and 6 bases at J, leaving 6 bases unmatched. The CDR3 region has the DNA TGTGCCAGCAGCTTTTTTGCGACTAGCGGGAGCAATGAGCAGTTCTTC. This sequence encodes CASSFFATSGSNEQFF.

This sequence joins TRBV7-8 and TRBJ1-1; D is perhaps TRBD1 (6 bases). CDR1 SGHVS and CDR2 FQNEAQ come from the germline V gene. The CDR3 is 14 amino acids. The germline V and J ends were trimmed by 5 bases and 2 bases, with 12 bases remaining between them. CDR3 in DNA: TGTGCCAGCAGCATAGGACAGAGTAACACTGAAGCTTTCTTT. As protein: CASSIGQSNTEAFF.

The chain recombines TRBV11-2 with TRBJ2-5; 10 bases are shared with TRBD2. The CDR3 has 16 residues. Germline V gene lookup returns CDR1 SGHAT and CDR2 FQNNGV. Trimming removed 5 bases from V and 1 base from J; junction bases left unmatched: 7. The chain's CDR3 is CASSARLAGPQETQYF. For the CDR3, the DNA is TGTGCCAGCAGCGCCCGACTAGCGGGCCCCCAAGAGACCCAGTACTTC.

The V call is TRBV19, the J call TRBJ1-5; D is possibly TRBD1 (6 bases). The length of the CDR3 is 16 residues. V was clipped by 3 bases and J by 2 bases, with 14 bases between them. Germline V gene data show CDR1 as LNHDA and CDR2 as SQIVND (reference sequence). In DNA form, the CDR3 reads TGTGCCAGTAGTATGGCCCGGACAGAGGGCAATCAGCCCCAGCATTTT. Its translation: CASSMARTEGNQPQHF.

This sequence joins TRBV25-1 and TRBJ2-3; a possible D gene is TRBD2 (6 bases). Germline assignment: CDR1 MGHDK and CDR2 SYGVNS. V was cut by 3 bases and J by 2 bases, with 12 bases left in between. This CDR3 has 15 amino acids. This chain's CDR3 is CASSDPGTFTDTQYF. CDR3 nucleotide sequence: TGTGCCAGCAGTGACCCCGGGACTTTCACAGATACGCAGTATTTT.

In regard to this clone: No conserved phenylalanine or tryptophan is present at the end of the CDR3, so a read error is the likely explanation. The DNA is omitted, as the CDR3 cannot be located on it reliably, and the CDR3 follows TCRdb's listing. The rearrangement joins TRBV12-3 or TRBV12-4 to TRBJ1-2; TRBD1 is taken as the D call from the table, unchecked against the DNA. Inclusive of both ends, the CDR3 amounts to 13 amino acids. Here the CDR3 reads CASSQGRTGKVHL.

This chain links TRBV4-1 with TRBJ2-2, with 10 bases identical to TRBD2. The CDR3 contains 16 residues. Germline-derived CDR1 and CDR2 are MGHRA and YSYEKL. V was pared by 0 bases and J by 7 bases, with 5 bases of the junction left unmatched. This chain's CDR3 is CASSQDSSGRIGELFF. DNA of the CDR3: TGCGCCAGCAGCCAAGATAGTAGCGGGAGGATCGGGGAGCTGTTTTTT.

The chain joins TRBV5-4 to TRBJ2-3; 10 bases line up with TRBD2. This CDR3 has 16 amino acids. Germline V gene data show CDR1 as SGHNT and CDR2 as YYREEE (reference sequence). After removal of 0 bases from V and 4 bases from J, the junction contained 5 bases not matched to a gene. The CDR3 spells CASSLAASGGADTQYF. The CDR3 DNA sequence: TGTGCCAGCAGCTTGGCGGCTAGCGGGGGCGCAGATACGCAGTATTTT.